The 22 T cell receptor beta chains reported below all come from one sample, sequenced in a study of blood T cell repertoires in COVID-19. Sequencing was performed with immunoSEQ multiplex PCR; in TCRdb, only in-frame clones are kept and a portion is missing. The sample includes about 160,000 clones, less than 85% of them seen just once. Material: PBMCs or T cells enriched from blood (not recorded which). These receptors all come from a man aged 55-75 years who had recovered from COVID-19.

Only one count was recorded for this clone. V and J are TRBV5-1 and TRBJ2-1; TRBD2 matches 10 bases. The germline gives CDR1 SGHRS, CDR2 YFSETQ. The CDR3 is made up of 15 amino acids. The J segment lost 7 bases and the V segment lost 6 bases, leaving 10 bases of the junction unmatched. The CDR3 region is CASTLVSGGVNEQFF. The CDR3 DNA follows: TGCGCCAGCACCCTAGTCAGCGGGGGGGTAAATGAGCAGTTCTTC.

This chain joins TRBV2 and TRBJ2-3; 7 positions match TRBD2. V shed 7 bases and J 0 bases; nucleotides not matched to a gene: 4. Germline V gene sequence: CDR1 SNHLY, CDR2 FYNNEI. The CDR3 loop spans 14 amino acids. As DNA, the CDR3 is TGTGCCAGCAAAGCGGGGCCTAGCACAGATACGCAGTATTTT. It translates to CASKAGPSTDTQYF.

The chain carries TRBV15 and TRBJ2-4, with 11 bases fitting TRBD2. The CDR3 covers 18 residues. J lost 8 bases, V lost 1 base, and 13 bases had no gene match. CDR1 is LNHNV, CDR2 YYDKDF, per germline (reference sequence). The CDR3 region is CATSRAPELAGVKDIQYF. CDR3 sequence (DNA): TGTGCCACCAGCAGAGCTCCCGAACTAGCGGGGGTAAAAGACATTCAGTACTTC.

The V call is TRBV10-3, the J call TRBJ1-6, with D unclear. V lost 4 bases and J lost 10, with 17 bases in between. The CDR3 length is 15 residues. Per the germline V gene, CDR1 is ENHRY and CDR2 is SYGVKD. CDR3 coding DNA: TGTGCCATCAGTGTGAGGGAGGGAAATGACTCACCCCTCCACTTT. It specifies CAISVREGNDSPLHF.

This clone came up a few times. The chain couples TRBV19 to TRBJ2-2; D may be TRBD2 (6 bases). Trimming removed 6 bases from V and 0 bases from J, with 8 bases in between. Germline V lookup: CDR1 LNHDA, CDR2 SQIVND (reference sequence). The CDR3 consists of 14 residues. CDR3 residues: CASRGGPNTGELFF. The CDR3, as DNA: TGTGCCAGTAGGGGAGGCCCGAACACCGGGGAGCTGTTTTTT.

This clone has only a few counts. This chain joins TRBV7-2 and TRBJ1-4, with D possibly being TRBD1 (5 bases). There are 13 residues in the CDR3. Trimming shortened V by 3 bases and J by 6 bases, and 8 bases separated the two germline ends. Germline CDR1 and CDR2: SGHTA and FQGNSA. CDR3 loop: CASSLGPDEKLFF. CDR3 nucleotide sequence: TGTGCCAGCAGCTTGGGGCCTGATGAAAAACTGTTTTTT.

This clone showed up just once. The chain uses TRBV7-3 and TRBJ2-7; tentative D call: TRBD2 (6 bases). Trimming stripped 6 bases from V and 3 bases from J, with 12 bases between. CDR1 is SGHTA and CDR2 is FQGTGA in the germline V gene. The CDR3 spans 13 residues. The DNA for the CDR3 is TGTGCCAGCAGTTTCGGGGGTGGCTACGAGCAGTACTTC. Residues: CASSFGGGYEQYF.

The chain recombines TRBV7-6 with TRBJ2-1, with TRBD2 matching 8 bases. The CDR3 sequence is 14 residues long. With 4 bases clipped from V and 4 bases from J, the junction kept 3 bases outside the gene matches. CDR1 and CDR2 from the germline V gene are SGHVS and FNYEAQ. CDR3 sequence reads: CASSSGLAYNEQFF. Written as DNA, the CDR3 is TGTGCCAGCAGCTCCGGACTAGCTTACAATGAGCAGTTCTTC.

The gene calls are TRBV10-3 and TRBJ2-3; 9 bases agree with TRBD2. CDR1 is ENHRY, CDR2 SYGVKD, per germline. With V trimmed by 4 bases and J by 3 bases, 5 bases remained unmatched. The CDR3 is 15 residues long. The CDR3 sequence: CAISGGLANTDTQYF. The CDR3 DNA is TGTGCCATCAGTGGGGGACTAGCCAATACAGATACGCAGTATTTT.

This clone was seen only once. CDR3 coding DNA: TGTGCCAGCAGCCAAACCAAGCCTTTTGGGCTAGCGGGCCACACCGGGGAGCTGTTTTTT. It translates to CASSQTKPFGLAGHTGELFF. V is TRBV3-1 (or the pseudogene TRBV3-2) and J is TRBJ2-2, with TRBD2 matching 8 bases. The V segment lost 2 bases and the J segment 3 bases; nucleotides outside the gene matches: 17. The CDR3 runs to 20 residues. The germline V gene has CDR1 LGHDT and CDR2 YNNKEL (reference sequence).

The V gene is TRBV5-1, the J gene TRBJ2-1; TRBD2 agrees at 10 bases. Germline-derived CDR1 and CDR2 are SGHRS and YFSETQ. CDR3 length: 17 residues. With 0 bases clipped from V and 4 bases from J, the junction kept 7 bases outside the gene matches. CDR3 in DNA: TGCGCCAGCAGCTTGGGGCCCGGAGCGGGAGGGTACAATGAGCAGTTCTTC. Encoded protein: CASSLGPGAGGYNEQFF.

This chain connects TRBV7-2 to TRBJ2-7, with TRBD1 identical over 7 bases. The V segment lost 4 bases and the J segment 0 bases; nucleotides outside the gene matches: 6. Germline CDR1 and CDR2: SGHTA and FQGNSA. CDR3 length: 15 amino acids. CDR3 in amino acids: CASSSTGAFSYEQYF. CDR3 in DNA: TGTGCCAGCAGCTCCACAGGGGCTTTCTCCTACGAGCAGTACTTC. The variable domain in full, with the rest retrieved from reference TRBV7-2 and TRBJ2-7, is GAGVSQSPSNKVTEKGKDVELRCDPISGHTALYWYRQSLGQGLEFLIYFQGNSAPDKSGLPSDRFSAERTGGSVSTLTIQRTQQEDSAVYLCASSSTGAFSYEQYFGPGTRLTVT.

The rearrangement uses TRBV7-9 and TRBJ2-1, with 14 nucleotides matching TRBD2. The germline V gene encodes CDR1 SEHNR and CDR2 FQNEAQ (reference sequence). V trimming: 3 bases; J trimming: 13 bases; junction bases outside the gene matches: 11. This CDR3 has 16 residues. CDR3 in amino acids: CASSFSGLAGGPNQFF. As DNA, the CDR3 is TGTGCCAGCAGCTTCTCCGGACTAGCGGGGGGCCCGAACCAGTTCTTC.

The CDR3 region has the DNA TGTGCCAGCAGCGCCAACAGGGAGAACACTGAAGCTTTCTTT. It translates to CASSANRENTEAFF. The rearrangement joins TRBV9 to TRBJ1-1; TRBD1 might be the D (6 bases). This CDR3 spans 14 amino acids. CDR1 is SGDLS and CDR2 is YYNGEE in the germline V gene. Trimming took off 3 bases at V and 1 base at J, with 10 bases between the two ends.

This clone was counted a few times. The junction differs from germline at one of its ends, possibly a read error. The chain links TRBV7-2 to TRBJ1-5; D not certain. This CDR3 has 15 amino acids. Germline loops: CDR1 SGHTA, CDR2 FQGNSA. The CDR3 loop is CASSLALSGNQPQHF. CDR3 sequence (DNA): TGTGCCAGCAGCCTAGCTCTTTCGGGCAATCAGCCCCAGCATTTT. The whole variable domain, remainder taken from reference TRBV7-2 and TRBJ1-5, is GAGVSQSPSNKVTEKGKDVELRCDPISGHTALYWYRQSLGQGLEFLIYFQGNSAPDKSGLPSDRFSAERTGGSVSTLTIQRTQQEDSAVYLCASSLALSGNQPQHFGDGTRLSIL.

This rearrangement joins TRBV9 to TRBJ2-1; the match to TRBD2 covers 8 bases. CDR3 size: 16 residues. The V segment lost 0 bases and the J segment 2 bases; nucleotides outside the gene matches: 4. Per germline, CDR1 SGDLS and CDR2 YYNGEE. CDR3 region: CASSVAFSGAYNEQFF. DNA for the CDR3: TGTGCCAGCAGCGTAGCGTTTAGCGGGGCCTACAATGAGCAGTTCTTC.

In DNA, the CDR3 is TGTGCCAGCAGCCATAGGACAGGGGGTTCGGACTATGGCTACACCTTC. Translating it yields CASSHRTGGSDYGYTF. The gene calls are TRBV3-1 (or the pseudogene TRBV3-2) and TRBJ1-2, with TRBD1 matching 10 bases. J lost 3 bases, V lost 3 bases, and 7 bases had no gene match. Germline V CDR1 and CDR2: LGHDT, YNNKEL (reference sequence). There are 16 residues in the CDR3.

CDR3 coding DNA: TGCAGTGCTAGAGGACAAAATGAGCAGTTCTTC. Amino acid sequence: CSARGQNEQFF. V usage is TRBV20-1 and J usage is TRBJ2-1; unclear D gene. The V gene lost 1 base and the J gene lost 7 bases, with 5 bases spanning the gap. The CDR3 sequence is 11 residues long. Germline CDR1 and CDR2: DFQATT and SNEGSKA (reference sequence).

The genes are TRBV14 and TRBJ2-7; D is possibly TRBD1 (6 bases). The V and J ends lost 1 base and 3 bases respectively, with 16 bases between them. The CDR3 extends over 16 amino acids. Germline V CDR1 and CDR2: SGHDN, FVKESK. CDR3 nucleotides: TGTGCCAGCAGCCAAGTACCGAGGGGGAGCAGCTACGAGCAGTACTTC. Its translation is CASSQVPRGSSYEQYF.

The chain uses TRBV11-1 and TRBJ2-7; TRBD2 matches 11 bases. The length of the CDR3 is 15 residues. Germline lookup yields CDR1 SGHAT and CDR2 FQDESV (reference sequence). The junction had 5 bases not matched to a gene; V was cut back by 1 base and J by 6 bases. The CDR3 DNA reads TGTGCCAGCAGCTTAGGCGGCCTAGCGGGAGGCGAGCAGTACTTC. Translating it yields CASSLGGLAGGEQYF.

The chain recombines TRBV12-3 or TRBV12-4 with TRBJ1-6; a weak D match, TRBD1 (6 bases). The germline V and J ends were trimmed by 5 bases and 7 bases, with 6 bases remaining between them. This CDR3 has 12 amino acids. The CDR3 protein is CASSTGNSPLHF. The CDR3 region has the DNA TGTGCCAGCAGTACAGGGAATTCACCCCTCCACTTT.

The chain couples TRBV29-1 to TRBJ2-7, with 14 bases aligning to TRBD2. The CDR3 has 16 residues. V lost 4 bases to trimming and J lost 3 bases; unmatched junction nucleotides: 8. In germline, CDR1 is SQVTM, CDR2 ANQGSEA. The CDR3 sequence is CSVVGGTSGSLYEQYF. The CDR3 DNA follows: TGCAGCGTTGTCGGGGGGACTAGCGGGAGTCTCTACGAGCAGTACTTC.